The rows below give T cell receptor beta chains drawn from one sample of a study of T-cell reconstitution after alpha-beta-depleted transplantation in children. TCRdb reanalysed the PCR reads using MiXCR and keeps one entry per CDR3 protein. The sample includes under 140,000 distinct CDR3 sequences, 10% of them seen just once. Sequences were derived from PBMCs from the stem cell graft donor, sampled from the stem cell graft. These receptors came from a human donor who donated a stem cell graft to a child with acute lymphoblastic leukemia. Each CDR3 is given with its conserved first and last residue. The order of the fields is CDR3 protein, CDR3 DNA, clone size, V gene, J gene, D gene. The D gene is left open where the match is weak. Clone size, where shown, is once, few, many, or a class for clones that have expanded.

cdr3_aa: CSATDDLAGLYNEQFF
cdr3_nt: TGCAGTGCTACCGACGATTTAGCGGGCCTATACAATGAGCAGTTCTTC
clone_size: many
v_call: TRBV20-1
j_call: TRBJ2-1
d_call: TRBD2

cdr3_aa: CSAERGGGTDTQYF
cdr3_nt: TGCAGTGCCGAGCGGGGGGGAGGCACAGATACGCAGTATTTT
clone_size: many
v_call: TRBV20-1
j_call: TRBJ2-3
d_call: TRBD2

cdr3_aa: CASSVGDSPYEQYF
cdr3_nt: TGTGCCAGCAGCGTAGGAGACAGCCCCTACGAGCAGTACTTC
clone_size: many
v_call: TRBV9
j_call: TRBJ2-7
d_call: .

cdr3_aa: CAWSWRAGIQETQYF
cdr3_nt: TGTGCCTGGAGTTGGAGGGCGGGGATACAAGAGACCCAGTACTTC
clone_size: many
v_call: TRBV30
j_call: TRBJ2-5
d_call: .

cdr3_aa: CASSPNPGLAGGEQFF
cdr3_nt: TGTGCCAGCAGCCCTAATCCGGGACTAGCGGGGGGTGAGCAGTTCTTC
clone_size: many
v_call: TRBV7-2
j_call: TRBJ2-1
d_call: TRBD2

cdr3_aa: CSVVPRTPYNEQFF
cdr3_nt: TGCAGCGTCGTGCCCCGGACCCCCTACAATGAGCAGTTCTTC
clone_size: many
v_call: TRBV29-1
j_call: TRBJ2-1
d_call: .

cdr3_aa: CASSLFGGSGNEQFF
cdr3_nt: TGTGCCAGCAGCTTATTTGGCGGGAGCGGTAATGAGCAGTTCTTC
clone_size: many
v_call: TRBV11-1
j_call: TRBJ2-1
d_call: TRBD2

cdr3_aa: CASSPIPGPYEQYF
cdr3_nt: TGTGCCAGCAGCCCGATCCCGGGCCCCTACGAGCAGTACTTC
clone_size: many
v_call: TRBV7-2
j_call: TRBJ2-7
d_call: .

cdr3_aa: CASSVGRANYGYTF
cdr3_nt: TGTGCCAGCAGTGTCGGCCGTGCTAACTATGGCTACACCTTC
clone_size: once
v_call: TRBV2
j_call: TRBJ1-2
d_call: .

cdr3_aa: CASSSNSNSNQPQHF
cdr3_nt: TGTGCCAGCAGTTCGAACTCCAATAGCAATCAGCCCCAGCATTTT
clone_size: many
v_call: TRBV7-6
j_call: TRBJ1-5
d_call: .

cdr3_aa: CASSPEAFLGELFF
cdr3_nt: TGCGCCAGCAGCCCCGAGGCCTTCTTGGGGGAGCTGTTTTTT
clone_size: few
v_call: TRBV4-3
j_call: TRBJ2-2
d_call: .

cdr3_aa: CATSGDPGPGVKRTDTQYF
cdr3_nt: TGTGCCACCAGCGGAGATCCGGGCCCCGGGGTCAAGCGCACAGATACGCAGTATTTT
clone_size: many
v_call: TRBV15
j_call: TRBJ2-3
d_call: .

cdr3_aa: CASSVAVSYEQYF
cdr3_nt: TGTGCCAGCAGCGTAGCCGTCTCCTACGAGCAGTACTTC
clone_size: many
v_call: TRBV9
j_call: TRBJ2-7
d_call: .

cdr3_aa: CASSPRGTNTGELFF
cdr3_nt: TGTGCCAGCAGTCCAAGAGGAACGAACACCGGGGAGCTGTTTTTT
clone_size: many
v_call: TRBV25-1
j_call: TRBJ2-2
d_call: .

cdr3_aa: CSARSLGTQRRYEQYF
cdr3_nt: TGCAGTGCTAGGAGCCTCGGGACACAACGCCGGTACGAGCAGTACTTC
clone_size: many
v_call: TRBV20-1
j_call: TRBJ2-7
d_call: .

cdr3_aa: CASSFTSDPRTQYF
cdr3_nt: TGTGCCAGCAGCTTTACTAGCGATCCTCGCACGCAGTATTTT
clone_size: many
v_call: TRBV7-9
j_call: TRBJ2-3
d_call: TRBD2

cdr3_aa: CSARGVVGGTEAFF
cdr3_nt: TGCAGTGCTAGAGGTGTGGTCGGGGGAACTGAAGCTTTCTTT
clone_size: medium-sized
v_call: TRBV20-1
j_call: TRBJ1-1
d_call: .

cdr3_aa: CASSLGAGVLEQYF
cdr3_nt: TGTGCCAGCAGCTTAGGAGCGGGAGTTCTCGAGCAGTACTTC
clone_size: many
v_call: TRBV7-2
j_call: TRBJ2-7
d_call: TRBD2

cdr3_aa: CASSSTRRSPYNEQFF
cdr3_nt: TGTGCCAGCAGCTCGACTAGACGTTCTCCCTACAATGAGCAGTTCTTC
clone_size: many
v_call: TRBV7-9
j_call: TRBJ2-1
d_call: .

cdr3_aa: CASSEYGSERETQYF
cdr3_nt: TGTGCCAGCAGTGAATACGGATCCGAGAGGGAGACCCAGTACTTC
clone_size: few
v_call: TRBV25-1
j_call: TRBJ2-5
d_call: .

cdr3_aa: CASSLGLLSYNEQFF
cdr3_nt: TGTGCCAGCAGCCTGGGTCTTTTGAGCTACAATGAGCAGTTCTTC
clone_size: many
v_call: TRBV3-1
j_call: TRBJ2-1
d_call: .

cdr3_aa: CASSPSGGNSYEQYF
cdr3_nt: TGCGCCAGCAGCCCCAGCGGAGGGAACTCCTACGAGCAGTACTTC
clone_size: many
v_call: TRBV5-1
j_call: TRBJ2-7
d_call: .

cdr3_aa: CPSKSLQGNTGELFF
cdr3_nt: TGTCCCTCGAAGAGCCTACAGGGAAACACCGGGGAGCTGTTTTTT
clone_size: .
v_call: TRBV13
j_call: TRBJ2-2
d_call: .

cdr3_aa: CASSQARTSGSPSTDTQYF
cdr3_nt: TGTGCCAGCAGCCAAGCTAGGACTAGCGGGAGTCCTAGCACAGATACGCAGTATTTT
clone_size: many
v_call: TRBV4-2
j_call: TRBJ2-3
d_call: TRBD2

cdr3_aa: CASSSYTVSGETQYF
cdr3_nt: TGTGCCAGCAGCTCCTACACCGTGAGTGGGGAGACCCAGTACTTC
clone_size: many
v_call: TRBV11-2
j_call: TRBJ2-5
d_call: .

cdr3_aa: CSARVAGGPYNEQLF
cdr3_nt: TGCAGCGCTAGAGTAGCGGGAGGGCCCTACAATGAGCAGTTGTTC
clone_size: .
v_call: TRBV20-1
j_call: TRBJ2-1
d_call: TRBD2

cdr3_aa: CASSLDFSVTIYF
cdr3_nt: TGTGCCAGCAGCTTAGATTTCTCTGTCACCATATATTTT
clone_size: many
v_call: TRBV11-2
j_call: TRBJ1-3
d_call: .

cdr3_aa: CSAATGLGTGELFF
cdr3_nt: TGCAGTGCGGCGACGGGGTTAGGGACCGGGGAGCTGTTTTTT
clone_size: many
v_call: TRBV20-1
j_call: TRBJ2-2
d_call: .

cdr3_aa: CASSSGGTPYEQYF
cdr3_nt: TGTGCCAGCAGCTCGGGGGGGACGCCTTACGAGCAGTACTTC
clone_size: many
v_call: TRBV6-5
j_call: TRBJ2-7
d_call: TRBD2

cdr3_aa: CAGDEGGDEQYF
cdr3_nt: TGTGCCGGGGACGAGGGAGGGGACGAGCAGTACTTC
clone_size: many
v_call: TRBV7-9
j_call: TRBJ2-7
d_call: TRBD2